The TCR beta chain under discussion was sequenced for a study of T cell responses to AZD1222 COVID-19 vaccine. Points from the study as a whole: Without day 14 samples, only post-peak T cell repertoires were studied.

Data came from immunoSEQ multiplex PCR; TCRdb stores just in-frame clones and leaves some out. The sample shows 90,000 to 140,000 clones, roughly 91% of them seen only once. To note about this clone: Its antigen is as yet unknown.

The specimen was peripheral blood, collected on day 0 of AZD1222 vaccination. The receptor comes from an adult in good health.

The CDR3 sequence is CASTWGGASGYEQYF. The CDR3 bases are TGTGCCAGCACCTGGGGGGGCGCGTCCGGCTACGAGCAGTACTTC. The chain is built from TRBV28 and TRBJ2-7; maybe TRBD2 (7 bases). The germline CDR1 and CDR2 sequences are MDHEN and SYDVKM. V lost 7 bases to trimming and J lost 3 bases, with 19 bases between them. The CDR3 is 15 residues long. The variable domain in full, completed from reference TRBV28 and TRBJ2-7, reads DVKVTQSSRYLVKRTGEKVFLECVQDMDHENMFWYRQDPGLGLRLIYFSYDVKMKEKGDIPEGYSVSREKKERFSLILESASTNQTSMYLCASTWGGASGYEQYFGPGTRLTVT.